These 32 T cell receptor beta chains were sequenced from one sample in a study of OX40 agonist ivuxolimab in advanced cancers. Sequenced by immunoSEQ multiplex PCR; TCRdb stores in-frame clones only, minus some. The sample has some 100,000 clones, 90% seen once. The starting material was CD4+ or CD8+ T cells sorted from blood, obtained in a trial of the OX40 agonist ivuxolimab. Receptors were obtained from an adult with an advanced solid tumor such as melanoma, head and neck, liver or kidney cancer.

The chain combines TRBV4-1 with TRBJ2-5; D remains ambiguous. V lost 1 base and J 1 base, leaving 7 bases between the germline ends. The CDR3 sequence is 14 residues long. Germline V gene lookup returns CDR1 MGHRA and CDR2 YSYEKL. CDR3 residues: CASSQGIVQETQYF. The CDR3 region has the DNA TGCGCCAGCAGCCAAGGTATAGTCCAAGAGACCCAGTACTTC.

CDR3 bases: TGTGCCAGCAGTCAAGGAGCTATCACAGATACGCAGTATTTT. It specifies CASSQGAITDTQYF. V and J are TRBV6-1 and TRBJ2-3, with D hard to call. The CDR3 spans 14 residues. Germline values: CDR1 MNHNS, CDR2 SASEGT. V lost 5 bases and J lost 2, with 11 bases in between.

V gene TRBV9 combines with J gene TRBJ2-1; 9 positions agree with TRBD1. CDR1 SGDLS and CDR2 YYNGEE come from the germline V gene. The CDR3 is 16 amino acids. The junction had 6 bases not matched to a gene; V was cut back by 4 bases and J by 1 base. CDR3: CASSLLGTGSYNEQFF. The CDR3 DNA is TGTGCCAGCAGCCTACTCGGGACAGGGTCCTACAATGAGCAGTTCTTC.

V and J are TRBV19 and TRBJ2-3; possible D gene TRBD2, 6 bases. Germline V CDR1 and CDR2: LNHDA, SQIVND (reference sequence). The V end lost 5 bases, the J end lost 7 bases, and 13 bases lay between the germline ends. The CDR3 runs 13 residues. The CDR3 is CASSATGGNTQYF. Here the CDR3 DNA reads TGTGCCAGTAGTGCCACCGGCGGGAATACGCAGTATTTT.

The rearrangement uses TRBV28 and TRBJ2-1; 15 bases line up with TRBD2. Germline V gene lookup returns CDR1 MDHEN and CDR2 SYDVKM. This CDR3 has 20 residues. Losses at the gene ends were 5 bases for V and 3 bases for J; bases not matched to a gene: 14. This chain's CDR3 is CASSPHPGLAGGRVYNEQFF. The CDR3 bases are TGTGCCAGCAGTCCCCACCCGGGACTAGCGGGAGGCCGGGTCTACAATGAGCAGTTCTTC.

A single count supports this clone. The genes are TRBV10-2 and TRBJ2-1; 7 nucleotides align to TRBD2. The V gene end was trimmed by 7 bases and the J gene end by 9 bases; junction bases not matched to a gene: 9. From germline, CDR1 is WSHSY and CDR2 SAAADI. CDR3 size: 13 residues. CDR3 in amino acids: CASKSRELSEQFF. The CDR3, as DNA: TGCGCCAGCAAGTCGCGGGAGCTCAGTGAGCAGTTCTTC.

The chain uses TRBV6-5 and TRBJ2-7; D gene uncertain. CDR1 MNHEY and CDR2 SVGAGI come from the germline V gene. The CDR3 consists of 11 residues. Trimming removed 8 bases at V and 10 bases at J, with 15 bases between. DNA for the CDR3: TGTGCCAGCCGGAGTAACGGCGCACAGTACTTC. It is translated as CASRSNGAQYF.

As to this clone: Different DNA sequences within this sample yield the same CDR3. The V call is TRBV11-2, the J call TRBJ2-7, with D possibly matching TRBD2 (6 bases). V lost 1 base and J 7 bases, leaving 11 bases between the germline ends. Per germline, CDR1 SGHAT and CDR2 FQNNGV. This CDR3 is 13 amino acids long. The chain's CDR3 is CASSLGTAGEQYF. CDR3 DNA: TGTGCCAGCAGCTTAGGGACGGCGGGAGAGCAGTACTTC.

This clone was seen only once. The genes are TRBV7-2 and TRBJ1-5; 7 bases align to TRBD1. The length of the CDR3 is 15 residues. CDR1 is SGHTA, CDR2 FQGNSA, per germline. The V segment lost 5 bases and the J segment 2 bases; nucleotides outside the gene matches: 6. CDR3 DNA: TGTGCCAGCAGCCTTTGGACAGGCGGCAATCAGCCCCAGCATTTT. Its translation is CASSLWTGGNQPQHF.

V usage is TRBV29-1 and J usage is TRBJ2-7, with 7 nucleotides matching TRBD1. The CDR3 consists of 12 residues. The junction had 2 bases not matched to a gene; V was cut back by 6 bases and J by 0 bases. CDR1 is SQVTM, CDR2 ANQGSEA, per germline. The CDR3 DNA follows: TGCAGCGTACGGGACAGCTCCTACGAGCAGTACTTC. Amino acid sequence: CSVRDSSYEQYF.

The V gene is TRBV7-2, the J gene TRBJ2-3; the D gene could be TRBD1 or TRBD2 (5 bases each). CDR3 length: 15 residues. From germline, CDR1 is SGHTA and CDR2 FQGNSA. V lost 5 bases, J lost 0 bases, and 12 bases lay in between. The CDR3 sequence: CASSAGTLSTDTQYF. DNA of the CDR3: TGTGCCAGCAGCGCCGGGACCCTTAGCACAGATACGCAGTATTTT.

Details on this clone: Other DNA sequences in this sample translate to the same CDR3. Here the CDR3 DNA reads TGTGCCAGCAGTTCGGGGGGCAATCAGCCCCAGCATTTT. This encodes CASSSGGNQPQHF. The V gene is TRBV28, the J gene TRBJ1-5; perhaps TRBD1 as D (5 bases). The CDR3 covers 13 residues. The germline V and J ends were trimmed by 4 bases and 2 bases, with 6 bases remaining between them. The germline V gene has CDR1 MDHEN and CDR2 SYDVKM.

The genes are TRBV18 and TRBJ1-5; the match to TRBD1 covers 8 bases. This CDR3 comprises 17 residues. Germline trimming cut 5 bases from V and 5 bases from J; bases unmatched to any gene: 14. Looked up from germline, CDR1 is KGHSH and CDR2 is LQKENI. As DNA, the CDR3 is TGTGCCAGCTCAACCTCTTCCCCCGGGACAGGCTATCAGCCCCAGCATTTT. It yields the protein CASSTSSPGTGYQPQHF. Supplemented by reference TRBV18 and TRBJ1-5, the full variable domain reads NAGVMQNPRHLVRRRGQEARLRCSPMKGHSHVYWYRQLPEEGLKFMVYLQKENIIDESGMPKERFSAEFPKEGPSILRIQQVVRGDSAAYFCASSTSSPGTGYQPQHFGDGTRLSIL.

V is TRBV4-3 and J is TRBJ1-2; 8 positions match TRBD1. The CDR3 loop spans 15 amino acids. V shed 4 bases, J shed 8 bases, and the junction held 12 bases outside the gene matches. Germline V lookup: CDR1 LGHNA, CDR2 YSLEER. CDR3 protein: CASSPQTGVLIGYTF. CDR3 in DNA: TGCGCCAGCAGCCCTCAGACAGGGGTTTTGATCGGCTACACCTTC.

The table lists this clone with a count of one. The chain has TRBV28 and TRBJ1-1; the D is unclear. Trimming took off 2 bases at V and 6 bases at J, with 10 bases between the two ends. The CDR3 has 13 amino acids. The germline V gene encodes CDR1 MDHEN and CDR2 SYDVKM. The CDR3 is CASSLRSPPEAFF. As DNA, the CDR3 is TGTGCCAGCAGTTTAAGATCGCCGCCTGAAGCTTTCTTT.

V and J are TRBV6-6 and TRBJ2-7, with D perhaps TRBD1 or TRBD2 (5 bases each). V was clipped by 5 bases and J by 6 bases, with 20 bases between them. The CDR3 is 15 residues long. Germline V gene data show CDR1 as MNHNY and CDR2 as SVGAGI (reference sequence). The CDR3 nucleotides are TGTGCCAGCAGTCACTTTCAGGGACCCGAAAGCGAGCAGTACTTC. It yields the protein CASSHFQGPESEQYF.

This chain links TRBV7-9 with TRBJ2-5; a possible D gene is TRBD2 (6 bases). The CDR3 is 17 residues long. CDR1 is SEHNR, CDR2 FQNEAQ, per germline (reference sequence). The V and J ends lost 5 bases and 5 bases respectively, with 24 bases between them. The CDR3 DNA is TGTGCCAGCAGCCAGGTTTTAGGTGCGGGAACGGCGGAGACCCAGTACTTC. Its protein is CASSQVLGAGTAETQYF.

This clone occurred once. This chain uses TRBV5-1 with TRBJ2-3; D unresolved. Germline-derived CDR1 and CDR2 are SGHRS and YFSETQ. This CDR3 comprises 13 residues. Trimming cost V 0 bases and J 4 bases, with 6 bases left between them. The DNA of the CDR3 is TGCGCCAGCAGCTTGGAATTAGCAGATACGCAGTATTTT. Translated: CASSLELADTQYF.

V is TRBV7-2 and J is TRBJ2-7, with TRBD1 matching 7 bases. The CDR3 contains 13 residues. Germline V gives CDR1 SGHTA, CDR2 FQGNSA. With 7 bases clipped from V and 8 bases from J, the junction kept 11 bases outside the gene matches. CDR3 coding DNA: TGTGCCAGCACCCCGGGGACAGCCACCAAGCAGTACTTC. Translated, it gives CASTPGTATKQYF.

The CDR3 loop is CAWSWWDRPNYGYTF. Written as DNA, the CDR3 is TGTGCCTGGAGTTGGTGGGACCGACCTAACTATGGCTACACCTTC. This chain connects TRBV30 to TRBJ1-2; D might be TRBD1 (5 bases). CDR3 length: 15 amino acids. The germline V and J ends were trimmed by 2 bases and 0 bases, with 13 bases remaining between them. CDR1 is GTSNPN, CDR2 SVGIG, per germline (reference sequence).

The chain recombines TRBV28 with TRBJ2-7, with D unclear. Trimming took off 6 bases at V and 5 bases at J, with 17 bases between the two ends. This CDR3 has 14 amino acids. CDR1 and CDR2 from the germline V gene are MDHEN and SYDVKM. In nucleotides, the CDR3 is TGTGCCAGCAGCCGGGCCACCGCAGTCCACGAGCAGTACTTC. Protein sequence: CASSRATAVHEQYF.

Here the CDR3 reads CASSQYYSNQPQHF. CDR3 DNA sequence: TGCGCCAGCAGCCAATATTATAGCAATCAGCCCCAGCATTTT. The J gene is TRBJ1-5, the V gene TRBV4-1; no reliable D call. The germline gives CDR1 MGHRA, CDR2 YSYEKL. This CDR3 has 14 amino acids. The V and J ends lost 2 bases and 0 bases respectively, with 5 bases between them.

The chain's CDR3 is CASSTRTSGSYEQYF. In DNA, the CDR3 is TGTGCCAGCAGCACCCGGACTAGCGGGAGTTACGAGCAGTACTTC. This rearrangement joins TRBV7-2 to TRBJ2-7; 13 nucleotides align to TRBD2. Trimming took 5 bases from V and 4 from J; bases not matched to a gene: 5. The CDR3 totals 15 residues. Germline assignment: CDR1 SGHTA and CDR2 FQGNSA.

This clone was counted once. The V gene is TRBV19, the J gene TRBJ2-6; possibly TRBD1 for D (5 bases). Trimming pared 3 bases from V and 2 bases from J, leaving 8 bases between. This CDR3 spans 15 amino acids. Germline values: CDR1 LNHDA, CDR2 SQIVND (reference sequence). CDR3 in amino acids: CASSMGQAGANVLTF. CDR3 nucleotides: TGTGCCAGTAGTATGGGGCAAGCTGGGGCCAACGTCCTGACTTTC.

The gene calls are TRBV4-2 and TRBJ2-5, with TRBD2 matching 8 bases. Germline V CDR1 and CDR2: LGHNA, YNFKEQ. The CDR3 consists of 17 residues. J lost 5 bases, V lost 0 bases, and 11 bases had no gene match. The CDR3 coding sequence is TGTGCCAGCAGCCAAGATGTGGTAGCGGGACCCCGGGAGACCCAGTACTTC. This codes for CASSQDVVAGPRETQYF.

The genes are TRBV7-9 and TRBJ2-5, with D possibly being TRBD1 or TRBD2 (5 bases each). Germline V gene lookup returns CDR1 SEHNR and CDR2 FQNEAQ (reference sequence). The ends were cut back, 2 bases at V and 4 bases at J, with 11 bases in the middle. This CDR3 has 14 amino acids. The CDR3 DNA sequence: TGTGCCAGCAGCTTACTCGGGGCGGGAGAGACCCAGTACTTC. Protein: CASSLLGAGETQYF.

This clone came up once. This chain joins TRBV9 and TRBJ2-7, with 12 bases aligning to TRBD2. V trimming: 4 bases; J trimming: 1 base; junction bases outside the gene matches: 9. This CDR3 comprises 17 residues. Germline values: CDR1 SGDLS, CDR2 YYNGEE. CDR3 sequence reads: CASSPGTSGYYSYEQYF. CDR3 DNA sequence: TGTGCCAGCAGCCCCGGGACTAGCGGGTACTATTCCTACGAGCAGTACTTC.

This chain links TRBV7-2 with TRBJ2-3, with TRBD2 matching over 8 bases. The CDR3 is made up of 16 amino acids. Germline trimming cut 6 bases from V and 1 base from J; bases unmatched to any gene: 9. CDR1 SGHTA and CDR2 FQGNSA come from the germline V gene. This CDR3 is CASRRSSGYGTDTQYF. In DNA, the CDR3 is TGTGCCAGCAGAAGGTCTAGCGGGTATGGCACAGATACGCAGTATTTT. Full variable domain (missing parts from reference TRBV7-2 and TRBJ2-3): GAGVSQSPSNKVTEKGKDVELRCDPISGHTALYWYRQSLGQGLEFLIYFQGNSAPDKSGLPSDRFSAERTGGSVSTLTIQRTQQEDSAVYLCASRRSSGYGTDTQYFGPGTRLTVL.

The V gene is TRBV27, the J gene TRBJ1-2; possibly TRBD1 for D (5 bases). The CDR3 sequence is 13 residues long. The germline V and J ends were trimmed by 5 bases and 7 bases, with 14 bases remaining between them. Germline CDR1 MNHEY, CDR2 SMNVEV (reference sequence). CDR3 DNA: TGTGCCAGCAGTCCTAGGGGCGCAGGTGGCTACACCTTC. The encoded protein is CASSPRGAGGYTF.

The rearrangement uses TRBV5-1 and TRBJ2-5, with D perhaps matching TRBD2 (6 bases). Germline V gene lookup returns CDR1 SGHRS and CDR2 YFSETQ. The CDR3 contains 14 residues. The V end was cut by 1 base, the J end by 5 bases, with 12 bases between. CDR3 amino acids: CASSLSGRGETQYF. The CDR3 DNA sequence: TGCGCCAGCAGCTTGTCCGGGAGAGGGGAGACCCAGTACTTC.

V gene TRBV28 combines with J gene TRBJ1-2; tentative D call: TRBD1 (6 bases). Trimming cost V 6 bases and J 9 bases, with 17 bases left between them. The CDR3 length is 13 residues. Germline CDR1 and CDR2: MDHEN and SYDVKM. CDR3 loop: CASRRAIGGRYTF. Here the CDR3 DNA reads TGTGCCAGCAGACGGGCGATAGGGGGGCGCTACACCTTC.

The V gene is TRBV9, the J gene TRBJ2-7; 9 bases align to TRBD2. With V trimmed by 3 bases and J by 4 bases, 11 bases remained unmatched. This CDR3 region has 16 residues. Germline V gene data show CDR1 as SGDLS and CDR2 as YYNGEE. CDR3 amino acids: CASSAGLARSTYEQYF. The DNA for the CDR3 is TGTGCCAGCAGCGCAGGACTAGCGAGAAGCACTTACGAGCAGTACTTC.